These 8 T cell receptor beta chains share one sample of origin, sequenced in a study of T cell responses to AZD1222 COVID-19 vaccine. TCRdb keeps only in-frame clones here, not all; method: immunoSEQ multiplex PCR. The repertoire holds roughly 150,000 clones, approximately 90% seen once, with 1% to 1.5% in the top ten. The specimen was peripheral blood, collected 28 days after the second AZD1222 dose. These receptors all stem from an adult who received the AZD1222 COVID-19 vaccine.

This clone was seen more than once but under ten times. The chain uses TRBV2 and TRBJ1-1, with 7 positions matching TRBD1. Trimming removed 5 bases from V and 4 bases from J; junction bases left unmatched: 4. The V gene's germline CDR1 is SNHLY and CDR2 FYNNEI. This CDR3 region has 13 residues. The CDR3 DNA reads as TGTGCCAGCAGTACAGGGGTGCGCACTGAAGCTTTCTTT. It is translated as CASSTGVRTEAFF.

The gene calls are TRBV2 and TRBJ2-7; 8 bases fit TRBD1. Germline assignment: CDR1 SNHLY and CDR2 FYNNEI. With V trimmed by 5 bases and J by 3 bases, 6 bases remained unmatched. The CDR3 is 14 residues long. The DNA for the CDR3 is TGTGCCAGCAGTCCCGACAGGGGTGACTACGAGCAGTACTTC. This sequence encodes CASSPDRGDYEQYF.

This clone was seen a handful of times. This rearrangement joins TRBV11-1 to TRBJ1-3; D is ambiguous. V was trimmed by 7 bases and J by 0 bases, leaving 10 bases between them. This CDR3 comprises 14 residues. The germline V gene has CDR1 SGHAT and CDR2 FQDESV (reference sequence). This chain's CDR3 is CASTRGLSGNTIYF. The CDR3 region has the DNA TGTGCCAGCACCCGCGGCCTCTCTGGAAACACCATATATTTT.

In this sample, this clone turned up once. The rearrangement uses TRBV20-1 and TRBJ2-1; 10 nucleotides match TRBD1. This CDR3 is built from 14 residues. V shed 5 bases, J shed 9 bases, and the junction held 10 bases outside the gene matches. CDR1 is DFQATT, CDR2 SNEGSKA, per germline (reference sequence). The CDR3 DNA follows: TGCAGTGCTGGTGACAGGGGGCCCGGGGGTGAGCAGTTCTTC. This encodes CSAGDRGPGGEQFF.

The chain carries TRBV2 and TRBJ2-7; no firm D call. Germline V gives CDR1 SNHLY, CDR2 FYNNEI. V was shortened by 3 bases and J by 7 bases, with 7 bases between the two germline ends. The CDR3 has 11 residues. The CDR3 nucleotides read TGTGCCAGCAGTGACCCCCTAGAGCAGTACTTC. Residues: CASSDPLEQYF.

The rearrangement joins TRBV5-6 to TRBJ1-2, with D perhaps TRBD1 (5 bases). Germline V gene data show CDR1 as SGHDT and CDR2 as YYEEEE. This CDR3 has 13 amino acids. V was pared by 1 base and J by 2 bases, with 6 bases between. The CDR3 DNA follows: TGTGCCAGCAGCTTGTCAGGGAACTATGGCTACACCTTC. This encodes CASSLSGNYGYTF. The variable domain in full, completed from reference TRBV5-6 and TRBJ1-2, reads DAGVTQSPTHLIKTRGQQVTLRCSPKSGHDTVSWYQQALGQGPQFIFQYYEEEERQRGNFPDRFSGHQFPNYSSELNVNALLLGDSALYLCASSLSGNYGYTFGSGTRLTVV.

This chain links TRBV19 with TRBJ1-5; D is unclear. CDR1 is LNHDA and CDR2 is SQIVND in the germline V gene (reference sequence). The CDR3 is made up of 15 amino acids. V was clipped by 4 bases and J by 2 bases, with 12 bases between them. The CDR3 region has the DNA TGTGCCAGTAGTAGGCGGGGAAAGGGCAATCAGCCCCAGCATTTT. Its translation: CASSRRGKGNQPQHF.

V usage is TRBV4-1 and J usage is TRBJ2-3, with TRBD1 as a possible D gene (6 bases). The CDR3 sequence is 17 residues long. The V gene's germline CDR1 is MGHRA and CDR2 YSYEKL. V was clipped by 0 bases and J by 2 bases, with 15 bases between them. The CDR3 region is CASSQDHRAQNTDTQYF. CDR3 nucleotide sequence: TGCGCCAGCAGCCAAGATCACAGGGCGCAGAACACAGATACGCAGTATTTT.